The rows below give T cell receptor beta chains drawn from one sample of a study of blood T cells in healthy people across ages. MiXCR, applied by TCRdb to the 5' RACE reads, yields one record per CDR3 protein. In the table there are about 580,000 distinct CDR3 sequences, more than 45% of which are singletons. Input material: blood. These TCRs come from an elderly man in good health. The CDR3 runs from the conserved cysteine through the conserved F or W. The order of the fields is clone size, D gene, V gene, J gene, CDR3 protein, CDR3 DNA. The D gene is left open where the match is weak. Size tells how often a clone was seen (once, few, many) or the class of an expanded clone, and some rows leave it out.

>-|-|TRBV20-1|TRBJ2-4
CSVGAPSGSQKIQYF
TGCAGTGTAGGGGCACCGAGCGGGTCCCAGAAGATTCAGTACTTC
>-|-|TRBV28|TRBJ2-7
CASSRYGAYEQYF
TGTGCCAGCAGTCGATACGGGGCCTACGAGCAGTACTTC
>-|-|TRBV29-1|TRBJ2-1
CSHRGGSGEQFF
TGCAGCCACAGGGGGGGCAGCGGTGAGCAGTTCTTC
>-|TRBD2|TRBV3-1|TRBJ2-7
CASSQELAGNYEQYF
TGCGCCAGCAGCCAAGAACTAGCGGGGAACTACGAGCAGTACTTC
>many|-|TRBV6-5|TRBJ2-7
CASSYYFSSSYEQYF
TGTGCCAGCAGTTACTACTTTAGTTCCTCCTACGAGCAGTACTTC
>few|-|TRBV24-1|TRBJ2-2
CATSGQSNTGELFF
TGTGCCACCAGTGGTCAGTCGAACACCGGGGAGCTGTTTTTT
>few|TRBD1|TRBV7-9|TRBJ2-7
CASSRTGIYEQYF
TGTGCCAGCAGTAGGACAGGAATCTACGAGCAGTACTTC
>few|-|TRBV20-1|TRBJ2-1
CSAPGVGPGVPYNEQFF
TGCAGTGCTCCAGGGGTAGGCCCGGGGGTACCATACAATGAGCAGTTCTTC
>-|TRBD2|TRBV6-4|TRBJ2-2
CASSTGLAEFPGELFF
TGTGCCAGCAGTACGGGACTAGCGGAATTCCCCGGGGAGCTGTTTTTT
>few|-|TRBV6-6|TRBJ1-1
CASSPPQGRGRKAFF
TGTGCCAGCAGTCCGCCCCAGGGGAGGGGGAGGAAAGCTTTCTTT
>-|-|TRBV28|TRBJ2-7
CASSRVGGWDEQYF
TGTGCCAGCAGTAGGGTAGGAGGGTGGGACGAGCAGTACTTC
>-|TRBD2|TRBV20-1|TRBJ2-2
CSATGLAGVNGELFF
TGCAGTGCCACGGGACTAGCGGGAGTTAACGGGGAGCTGTTTTTT
>-|TRBD2|TRBV11-3|TRBJ2-1
CASSLSGSGTTYNEQFF
TGTGCCAGCAGCTTATCGGGTAGCGGGACTACCTACAATGAGCAGTTCTTC
>few|TRBD1|TRBV29-1|TRBJ2-7
CSVERDRVNEQYF
TGCAGCGTTGAACGGGACAGGGTAAACGAGCAGTACTTC
>-|-|TRBV5-6|TRBJ1-2
CASSLAGYDYTF
TGTGCCAGCAGCCTTGCAGGGTACGACTACACCTTC
>-|-|TRBV29-1|TRBJ2-5
CSVERLGTQYF
TGCAGCGTTGAACGGTTGGGGACCCAGTACTTC
>-|-|TRBV4-2|TRBJ2-2
CASSQDWGASYSGELFF
TGTGCCAGCAGCCAAGATTGGGGGGCTAGTTATTCCGGGGAGCTGTTTTTT
>many|TRBD2|TRBV6-6|TRBJ2-7
CASSPIGLAGTYEQYF
TGTGCCAGCAGTCCCATCGGGCTAGCGGGGACCTACGAGCAGTACTTC
>-|TRBD1|TRBV10-3|TRBJ2-6
CAISAGTGNSGANVLTF
TGTGCCATCAGCGCCGGGACAGGGAACTCTGGGGCCAACGTCCTGACTTTC
>-|TRBD2|TRBV24-1|TRBJ2-1
CATSDRGSGSPYNEQFF
TGTGCCACCAGTGACCGGGGTAGCGGGAGCCCTTACAATGAGCAGTTCTTC
>-|-|TRBV12-3/TRBV12-4|TRBJ1-5
CASSPFGQPQHF
TGTGCCAGCAGTCCTTTCGGGCAGCCCCAGCATTTT
>-|-|TRBV20-1|TRBJ2-5
CSAPQEGLATQTQYF
TGCAGTGCCCCCCAGGAGGGGCTGGCGACCCAGACCCAGTACTTC
>-|TRBD2|TRBV7-2|TRBJ2-5
CASSPPTAGRRETQYF
TGTGCCAGCAGCCCCCCTACAGCGGGGCGGCGCGAGACCCAGTACTTC
>many|-|TRBV7-9|TRBJ1-4
CASSAITGATNEKLFF
TGTGCCAGCAGCGCAATAACAGGAGCAACTAATGAAAAACTGTTTTTT
>-|TRBD1|TRBV7-3|TRBJ2-1
CASSPRQGDTYNEQFF
TGTGCCAGCAGCCCTAGACAGGGCGACACCTACAATGAACAGTTCTTC
>-|-|TRBV5-1|TRBJ2-3
CASSAGLRSDTQYF
TGCGCCAGCAGCGCGGGGCTCCGGTCAGATACGCAGTATTTT
>-|-|TRBV6-5|TRBJ1-4
CASRRTPGSEKLFF
TGTGCCAGCAGACGGACCCCGGGAAGTGAAAAACTGTTTTTT
>-|TRBD1|TRBV30|TRBJ2-7
CAWQDRGRYEQYF
TGTGCCTGGCAGGACAGGGGGCGTTACGAGCAGTACTTC
>-|TRBD2|TRBV6-2/TRBV6-3|TRBJ2-1
CASSSRRTSVDNEQFF
TGTGCCAGCAGTTCTCGGAGGACTAGCGTGGACAATGAGCAGTTCTTC
>-|-|TRBV7-2|TRBJ2-7
CASSFDGYEQYF
TGTGCCAGCAGCTTCGACGGGTACGAGCAGTACTTC
>-|-|TRBV7-2|TRBJ2-3
CASSYHIDTQYF
TGTGCCAGCAGCTACCACATAGATACGCAGTATTTT
>-|TRBD2|TRBV7-2|TRBJ2-7
CASSLVPSGSYEQYF
TGTGCCAGCAGCTTAGTACCCAGCGGGAGTTACGAGCAGTACTTC
>few|-|TRBV20-1|TRBJ1-5
CSARLQGGAQPQHF
TGCAGTGCTAGATTACAGGGAGGAGCTCAGCCCCAGCATTTT
>-|-|TRBV20-1|TRBJ2-3
CSATTPAGHTDTQYF
TGCAGTGCTACCACTCCAGCGGGACACACAGATACGCAGTATTTT
>-|-|TRBV5-1|TRBJ2-2
CASSLERARTGELFF
TGCGCCAGCAGCTTGGAGCGGGCAAGGACCGGGGAGCTGTTTTTT
>few|-|TRBV20-1|TRBJ2-3
CSARSGASRSGTDTQYF
TGCAGTGCTAGATCGGGGGCATCTAGGTCCGGCACAGATACGCAGTATTTT
>-|TRBD1|TRBV6-1|TRBJ2-5
CASSPWDRGQETQYF
TGTGCCAGCAGTCCTTGGGACAGGGGGCAAGAGACCCAGTACTTC
>-|-|TRBV15|TRBJ2-7
CATSRDTGRGYEQYF
TGTGCCACCAGCAGAGATACCGGCAGGGGTTACGAGCAGTACTTC
>many|-|TRBV4-3|TRBJ2-3
CASSQDTGAYDPQYF
TGCGCCAGCAGCCAAGATACCGGGGCTTATGATCCGCAGTATTTT
>-|-|TRBV3-1|TRBJ2-5
CASSQVANEQYF
TGTGCCAGCAGCCAAGTCGCGAATGAGCAGTACTTC
>few|-|TRBV28|TRBJ2-1
CASREISSYNEQFF
TGTGCCAGCAGGGAGATCAGCTCCTACAATGAGCAGTTCTTC